The 26 T cell receptor beta chains presented below share a single source sample, sequenced in a study of blood T cell repertoires in COVID-19. Clones were sequenced by immunoSEQ multiplex PCR, and TCRdb holds only the in-frame ones, with some missing. The sample has roughly 260,000 clones; approximately 86% are singletons. The sample consisted of PBMCs or T cells enriched from blood (not recorded which). These TCRs come from a woman aged 25 to 39 with acute COVID-19.

The chain recombines TRBV7-9 with TRBJ1-5; D gene uncertain. Germline V CDR1 and CDR2: SEHNR, FQNEAQ (reference sequence). The CDR3 contains 12 residues. Trimming took 2 bases from V and 9 from J, leaving 8 bases between them. This CDR3 is CASSLPIGPQHF. For the CDR3, the DNA is TGTGCCAGCAGCTTACCTATTGGGCCCCAGCATTTT.

Comments on this clone: An end of the junction does not agree with germline; a read error may underlie this. In DNA form, the CDR3 reads TGCTCGGGGTTCCTCGGAGAGACCCAGTACTTC. Encoded protein: CSGFLGETQYF. The chain is built from TRBV30 and TRBJ2-5, with TRBD2 as a possible D gene (5 bases). The CDR3 consists of 11 residues. CDR1 is GTSNPN and CDR2 is SVGIG in the germline V gene (reference sequence).

J is TRBJ2-7 and V is TRBV5-1; 8 nucleotides align to TRBD1. The CDR3 runs to 12 residues. Per germline, CDR1 SGHRS and CDR2 YFSETQ. The junction had 1 base not matched to a gene; V was cut back by 2 bases and J by 6 bases. CDR3 nucleotide sequence: TGCGCCAGCAGCTTAGGACAGGGCGAGCAGTACTTC. Its translation: CASSLGQGEQYF.

This sequence joins TRBV19 and TRBJ2-7; TRBD1 is a possible D gene (6 bases). The V end lost 3 bases, the J end lost 7 bases, and 19 bases lay between the germline ends. Germline V CDR1 and CDR2: LNHDA, SQIVND (reference sequence). The CDR3 has 15 amino acids. The CDR3 DNA reads as TGTGCCAGTAGTATCAACGAGGGGAACAGGGATGAGCAGTACTTC. Protein: CASSINEGNRDEQYF.

This chain links TRBV11-2 with TRBJ1-5; D remains unclear. The CDR3 is 15 residues long. Trimming pared 4 bases from V and 11 bases from J, leaving 21 bases between. The V gene's germline CDR1 is SGHAT and CDR2 FQNNGV. For the CDR3, the DNA is TGTGCCAGCAGCTCCTCCAGTGGGAGACCGAAGTCCCAGCATTTT. It specifies CASSSSSGRPKSQHF.

The genes are TRBV7-9 and TRBJ1-5; possibly TRBD1 for D (5 bases). The CDR3 length is 13 residues. The V and J ends lost 3 bases and 7 bases respectively, with 10 bases between them. The germline CDR1 and CDR2 sequences are SEHNR and FQNEAQ (reference sequence). The CDR3 DNA follows: TGTGCCAGCAGCTTCGGGGGGGACCAGCCCCAGCATTTT. This gives the protein CASSFGGDQPQHF.

The chain uses TRBV5-6 and TRBJ2-2; 8 bases align to TRBD1. The J segment lost 4 bases and the V segment lost 3 bases, leaving 8 bases of the junction unmatched. This CDR3 contains 16 residues. Germline V gene lookup returns CDR1 SGHDT and CDR2 YYEEEE. The CDR3 bases are TGTGCCAGCAGCTCCAGGCAGGGGGCGGGCACCGGGGAGCTGTTTTTT. It encodes CASSSRQGAGTGELFF.

The J gene is TRBJ2-7, the V gene TRBV7-9, with 9 bases aligning to TRBD1. The length of the CDR3 is 14 residues. The V gene end was trimmed by 4 bases and the J gene end by 5 bases; junction bases not matched to a gene: 6. The germline V gene has CDR1 SEHNR and CDR2 FQNEAQ (reference sequence). CDR3 bases: TGTGCCAGCAGCTCCCTCCGGGACAGGGACGAGCAGTACTTC. It specifies CASSSLRDRDEQYF.

This clone was observed a few times. Other DNA sequences in the same sample also yield this CDR3. The chain carries TRBV11-2 and TRBJ1-1; D ambiguous. The V end was cut by 1 base, the J end by 3 bases, with 12 bases between. Germline-derived CDR1 and CDR2 are SGHAT and FQNNGV. This CDR3 is 15 amino acids long. The CDR3 DNA reads TGTGCCAGCAGCTTAGTAGGGAGTGGGGACACTGAAGCTTTCTTT. As protein: CASSLVGSGDTEAFF.

This sequence joins TRBV4-3 and TRBJ2-7; D not resolved. This CDR3 is built from 16 residues. Trimming removed 0 bases at V and 4 bases at J, with 16 bases between. In germline, CDR1 is LGHNA, CDR2 YSLEER. The CDR3 DNA reads as TGCGCCAGCAGCCAAGAAGGATCCGGCGACTGGTACGAGCAGTACTTC. This translates into CASSQEGSGDWYEQYF.

CDR3 in DNA: TGTGCCAGTAGTATGCCCAGTCTTAGGGGTAATGAAAAACTGTTTTTT. Residues: CASSMPSLRGNEKLFF. The chain couples TRBV19 to TRBJ1-4; D perhaps matches TRBD1 (5 bases). V was trimmed by 3 bases and J by 4 bases, leaving 15 bases between them. The CDR3 covers 16 residues. Germline V gene data show CDR1 as LNHDA and CDR2 as SQIVND (reference sequence).

J is TRBJ2-5 and V is TRBV3-1 (or the pseudogene TRBV3-2), with 8 bases fitting TRBD2. J gave up 4 bases and V 4 bases, and 8 bases lay outside the gene matches. Germline V gene data show CDR1 as LGHDT and CDR2 as YNNKEL (reference sequence). The CDR3 has 15 residues. CDR3 bases: TGTGCCAGCAGCCGGGGACGGGGGGGCGGAGAGACCCAGTACTTC. Its translation is CASSRGRGGGETQYF.

This clone was counted a few times. The V gene is TRBV7-2, the J gene TRBJ1-2, with D possibly being TRBD1 (5 bases). The CDR3 contains 15 residues. The ends were cut back, 4 bases at V and 4 bases at J, with 16 bases in the middle. Per germline, CDR1 SGHTA and CDR2 FQGNSA. The CDR3 DNA sequence: TGTGCCAGCAGCTCCAGCCTAGGGGAATCCTATGGCTACACCTTC. Translated: CASSSSLGESYGYTF.

The V call is TRBV11-2, the J call TRBJ1-4; TRBD1 agrees at 7 bases. V lost 2 bases, J lost 3 bases, and 3 bases stayed unmatched. Germline V lookup: CDR1 SGHAT, CDR2 FQNNGV. The CDR3 extends over 15 amino acids. The DNA for the CDR3 is TGTGCCAGCAGCTTAAGGGGGCTGGCTAATGAAAAACTGTTTTTT. Residues: CASSLRGLANEKLFF. The full variable domain, its missing parts supplied by reference TRBV11-2 and TRBJ1-4, is EAGVAQSPRYKIIEKRQSVAFWCNPISGHATLYWYQQILGQGPKLLIQFQNNGVVDDSQLPKDRFSAERLKGVDSTLKIQPAKLEDSAVYLCASSLRGLANEKLFFGSGTQLSVL.

J is TRBJ2-5 and V is TRBV5-8, with 8 bases aligning to TRBD1. In germline, CDR1 is SGHTS, CDR2 YDEGEE. This CDR3 has 14 amino acids. The J segment lost 5 bases and the V segment lost 4 bases, leaving 7 bases of the junction unmatched. As DNA, the CDR3 is TGTGCCAGCAGCCCGGACAGGGCATGGGAGACCCAGTACTTC. It translates to CASSPDRAWETQYF.

The genes are TRBV15 and TRBJ2-3, with 10 positions matching TRBD2. Germline V gene lookup returns CDR1 LNHNV and CDR2 YYDKDF (reference sequence). This CDR3 region has 15 residues. V lost 7 bases and J lost 5; bases outside the gene matches: 9. DNA for the CDR3: TGTGCCACCATGAGCGGGGGGGCCTTTGAAGATACGCAGTATTTT. Residues: CATMSGGAFEDTQYF.

The rearrangement joins TRBV21-1 to TRBJ1-5; the DNA was not used to check the table's D call, TRBD1. TRBV21-1 is given as a pseudogene. This CDR3 has 18 residues. The CDR3 DNA sequence: TGTGCCAGCAGCAAGCTTTCCCCGGGACAGGGGGTTAATCAGCCCCAGCATTTT. Translation gives CASSKLSPGQGVNQPQHF.

V and J are TRBV20-1 and TRBJ2-3, with 8 positions matching TRBD2. The J segment lost 3 bases and the V segment lost 3 bases, leaving 11 bases of the junction unmatched. This CDR3 comprises 16 residues. Germline V gene data show CDR1 as DFQATT and CDR2 as SNEGSKA (reference sequence). The chain's CDR3 is CSASPGLAVGTDTQYF. The CDR3 DNA reads as TGCAGTGCTAGTCCCGGACTAGCCGTGGGTACAGATACGCAGTATTTT.

The chain couples TRBV5-3 to TRBJ1-3; TRBD1 aligns across 9 bases. TRBV5-3 is annotated as an ORF whose role is uncertain. V lost 1 base to trimming and J lost 0 bases; unmatched junction nucleotides: 2. The CDR3 consists of 16 residues. For the CDR3, the DNA is TGTGCCAGAAGCTTGAGACAGGGGGGCTCTGGAAACACCATATATTTT. Translating gives CARSLRQGGSGNTIYF.

J is TRBJ2-1 and V is TRBV11-2; possible D gene TRBD2, 6 bases. Germline V gene data show CDR1 as SGHAT and CDR2 as FQNNGV. The CDR3 has 16 residues. Deletions cut 4 bases from V and 2 bases from J, with 15 bases between. The CDR3 region is CASSSSPGGAYNEQFF. Here the CDR3 DNA reads TGTGCCAGCAGCTCCAGCCCCGGGGGAGCCTACAATGAGCAGTTCTTC.

This clone was seen just once. CDR3 coding DNA: TGCAGCGTTGAAGGGACAGGGGCAGGCCAGCCCCAGCATTTT. Encoded protein: CSVEGTGAGQPQHF. This chain uses TRBV29-1 with TRBJ1-5, with 9 nucleotides matching TRBD1. From germline, CDR1 is SQVTM and CDR2 ANQGSEA. CDR3 length equals 14 residues. The ends lost 1 base at V and 7 bases at J; junction bases unmatched: 5.

The chain carries TRBV6-1 and TRBJ1-3, with TRBD1 as a possible D gene (5 bases). CDR3 size: 17 residues. Germline V lookup: CDR1 MNHNS, CDR2 SASEGT. V lost 3 bases and J 0 bases, leaving 15 bases between the germline ends. The CDR3 sequence: CASSDGGLDISGNTIYF. The CDR3 bases are TGTGCCAGCAGTGACGGGGGACTCGATATCTCTGGAAACACCATATATTTT.

The chain recombines TRBV7-2 with TRBJ2-3, with 11 bases aligning to TRBD2. Germline V lookup: CDR1 SGHTA, CDR2 FQGNSA. This CDR3 is built from 16 residues. With 4 bases clipped from V and 4 bases from J, the junction kept 7 bases outside the gene matches. The CDR3 loop reads CASSSRLAGRADTQYF. CDR3 coding DNA: TGTGCCAGCAGCTCTAGACTAGCGGGGAGGGCAGATACGCAGTATTTT.

This sequence joins TRBV12-3 or TRBV12-4 and TRBJ1-1; D is undetermined. The CDR3 consists of 13 residues. Between the trimmed V and J ends, which lost 3 bases and 3 bases, there was a span of 8 bases. Here the CDR3 DNA reads TGTGCCAGCAGTTTTAGTTTCCACACTGAAGCTTTCTTT. Translating it yields CASSFSFHTEAFF.

This chain joins TRBV3-1 (or the pseudogene TRBV3-2) and TRBJ1-1; D remains unclear. The CDR3 contains 14 residues. Germline CDR1 LGHDT, CDR2 YNNKEL (reference sequence). Trimming stripped 7 bases from V and 0 bases from J, with 12 bases between. As DNA, the CDR3 is TGTGCCAGCAAGGAACGGGGAATGAACACTGAAGCTTTCTTT. It codes for CASKERGMNTEAFF.

The DNA of the CDR3 is TGTGCCAGCAGCTCGTCCGCGAACACCGGGGAGCTGTTTTTT. Translated: CASSSSANTGELFF. The J gene is TRBJ2-2, the V gene TRBV5-6; no firm D call. Trimming shortened V by 3 bases and J by 0 bases, and 6 bases separated the two germline ends. The CDR3 covers 14 residues. Germline lookup yields CDR1 SGHDT and CDR2 YYEEEE.